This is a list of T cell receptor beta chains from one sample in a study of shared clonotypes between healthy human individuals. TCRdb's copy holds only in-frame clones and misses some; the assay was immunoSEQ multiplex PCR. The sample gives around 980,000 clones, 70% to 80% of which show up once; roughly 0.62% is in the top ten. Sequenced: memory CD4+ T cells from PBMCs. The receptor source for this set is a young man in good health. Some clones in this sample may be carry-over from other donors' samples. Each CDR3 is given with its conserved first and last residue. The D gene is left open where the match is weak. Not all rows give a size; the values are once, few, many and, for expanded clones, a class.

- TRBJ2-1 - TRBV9 CASSVGREQFF TGTGCCAGCAGCGTAGGAAGGGAGCAGTTCTTC
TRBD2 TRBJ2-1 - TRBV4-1 CASSRGGGSYNEQFF TGCGCCAGCAGTCGAGGCGGGGGCTCCTACAATGAGCAGTTCTTC
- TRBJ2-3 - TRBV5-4 CASSLQGMPDTQYF TGTGCCAGCAGCTTGCAGGGTATGCCAGATACGCAGTATTTT
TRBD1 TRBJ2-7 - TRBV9 CASSPTLQTGDYEQYF TGTGCCAGCAGCCCAACCCTACAAACAGGGGACTACGAGCAGTACTTC
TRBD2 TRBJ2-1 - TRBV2 CASRGTSGTYNEQFF TGTGCCAGCAGGGGGACTAGCGGGACATACAATGAGCAGTTCTTC
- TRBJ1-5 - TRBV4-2 CASSQERGRGGQPQHF TGTGCCAGCAGCCAAGAAAGAGGCAGGGGCGGTCAGCCCCAGCATTTT
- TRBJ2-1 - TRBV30 CAWRGGLGGRTYNEQFF TGTGCCTGGAGGGGTGGATTAGGGGGGCGCACCTACAATGAGCAGTTCTTC
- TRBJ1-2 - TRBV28 CASSLVGAGGYTF TGTGCCAGCAGTTTAGTTGGGGCTGGCGGCTACACCTTC
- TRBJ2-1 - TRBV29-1 CSASGTPTSYNEQFF TGCAGCGCCTCCGGGACGCCGACCTCCTACAATGAGCAGTTCTTC
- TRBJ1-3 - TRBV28 CASTQGLYSGNTIYF TGTGCCAGCACCCAGGGGCTATACTCTGGAAACACCATATATTTT
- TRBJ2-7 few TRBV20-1 CSASTSYEQYF TGCAGTGCTAGCACCTCCTACGAGCAGTACTTC
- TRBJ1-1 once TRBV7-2 CASSLSGGHTEAFF TGTGCCAGCAGCTTATCTGGGGGGCATACTGAAGCTTTCTTT
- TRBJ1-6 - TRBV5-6 CASSPGTSAHNSPLHF TGTGCCAGCAGCCCCGGGACTTCCGCCCATAATTCACCCCTCCACTTT
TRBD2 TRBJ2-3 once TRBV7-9 CASSQPSSGAGTDTQYF TGTGCCAGCAGCCAACCCTCTAGCGGAGCGGGCACAGATACGCAGTATTTT
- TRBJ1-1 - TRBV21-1 CFLGTAYLNTEAFF TGTTTCCTTGGCACGGCTTACCTGAACACTGAAGCTTTCTTT
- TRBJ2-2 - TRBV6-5 CASRRDRNTGELFF TGTGCCAGCAGGCGGGACAGGAACACCGGGGAGCTGTTTTTT
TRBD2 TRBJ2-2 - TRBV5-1 CASSGAPLAGVAGELFF TGCGCCAGCAGCGGGGCCCCACTAGCGGGAGTGGCCGGGGAGCTGTTTTTT
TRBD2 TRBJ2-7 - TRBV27 CASSLYGPSTSGTLYEQYF TGTGCCAGCAGTTTATATGGCCCCTCGACTAGCGGGACACTCTACGAGCAGTACTTC
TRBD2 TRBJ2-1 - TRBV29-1 CSVILSGSLNEQFF TGCAGCGTTATATTGAGCGGGAGTTTGAATGAGCAGTTCTTC
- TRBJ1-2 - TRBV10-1 CASRTAYGYTF TGCGCCAGCCGGACAGCCTATGGCTACACCTTC
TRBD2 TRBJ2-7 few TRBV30 CAWTPGGTASYEQYF TGTGCCTGGACCCCCGGGGGGACGGCCTCCTACGAGCAGTACTTC
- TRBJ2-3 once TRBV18 CASSPVGLAPDTQYF TGTGCCAGCTCACCCGTCGGACTCGCCCCCGATACGCAGTATTTT
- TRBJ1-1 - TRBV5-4 CASSLDGWMNTEAFF TGTGCCAGCAGCTTGGACGGATGGATGAACACTGAAGCTTTCTTT
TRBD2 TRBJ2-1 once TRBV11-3 CASSSSGDYNEQFF TGTGCCAGCAGTTCTAGCGGAGACTACAATGAGCAGTTCTTC
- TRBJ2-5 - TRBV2 CASGRAEETQYF TGTGCCAGCGGCAGGGCAGAAGAGACCCAGTACTTC
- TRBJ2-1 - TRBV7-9 CASSLRSDSSYNEQFF TGTGCCAGCAGCTTACGCTCCGACAGCTCCTACAATGAGCAGTTCTTC
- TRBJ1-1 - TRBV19 CASSPEDSRRTEAFF TGTGCCAGTAGTCCGGAGGACTCCCGAAGGACTGAAGCTTTCTTT
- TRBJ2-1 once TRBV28 CASSFRGKNNEQFF TGTGCCAGCAGTTTCCGAGGGAAAAACAATGAGCAGTTCTTC
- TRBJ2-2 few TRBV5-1 CASSVGGELFF TGCGCCAGCAGCGTCGGCGGGGAGCTGTTTTTT